This T cell receptor (beta chain) came from a study of cytomegalovirus exposure and HLA in healthy donors (dated by TCRdb to the late 2010s). Study-wide context: An earlier analysis of around 600 of the donors reported roughly 270 Gb of sequence data and approximately 110 million unique TCR beta sequences from about 200 million T cells. Roughly 300 gigabases of sequencing data and some 85 million unique TCR sequences were included in an early release covering over 600 HLA-typed donors. Of the 300 to 400 genotyped donors, over 70% fell in the genetic ancestry cluster associated with self-reported Caucasian donors. The study aimed to test whether cataloging public T cell receptors could reveal signatures of past pathogen exposure. Using immunosequencing, the study profiled T cell repertoires from fewer than 850 subjects and related those repertoires to cytomegalovirus serostatus. A separate validation cohort of roughly 130 different subjects was used in addition to the approximately 700-subject first cohort. The study combined high-throughput TCR immunosequencing, statistical association of individual TCRs with disease status, and machine learning to predict cytomegalovirus infection status. In a later analysis, previously published TCR beta repertoires from 670 or so donors were re-analyzed and high-resolution HLA genotyping was added so that TCR occurrence patterns could be studied. Rather than using new phenotypic data, the later analysis identified candidate immune exposures from TCR beta sequences and from how often those sequences occurred across donors. An earlier analysis of 587 of the donors used high-throughput TCR beta sequencing to judge whether each TCR beta V gene segment behaved as functional or pseudogenic. Alongside the repertoire data, information on donor age, sex, ethnicity and CMV serostatus was compiled. In a later genetic analysis, genome-wide SNP genotypes for about 55% of the roughly 700 donors were used, and that subset was treated as a discovery cohort. All discovery cohort repertoires had been generated on a single sequencing platform. HLA typing covered class I and class II loci at four-digit resolution. Typing coverage varied by locus: roughly 620-640 donors for A, B, C, DRB1 and DQB1; under 550 for DQA1; approximately 610 for DPA1; approximately 450 for DPB1. Four to six DR-DQ haplotypes were handled as single units for association and clustering, since linkage in the cohort was strong. Among approximately 370 genotyped donors of the cohort, an average of about 220,000 unique TCR beta nucleotide sequences was sequenced per donor, of which about 18% were non-productive.

Comments on this clone: What antigen it recognizes has not been identified. Per-nucleotide qualities are absent, and no much larger clonotype sits a single base away.

The cohort comprised around 690 healthy bone marrow donors. At the time of sampling, all cohort members were nominally healthy, though unrecorded immune exposures were likely present. The donor tested CMV seropositive, placing the donor among the 289 seropositive members of the cohort. A peripheral blood sample was provided by each donor, and peripheral blood mononuclear cells were used for TCR beta sequencing. Genomic DNA extraction from the blood cell samples was performed with the Qiagen DNeasy Blood Extraction Kit. The library was prepared using the immunoSEQ multiplex PCR assay. A mixture of 60 forward primers for TCR Vbeta segments and 13 reverse primers for TCR Jbeta segments was used in the multiplex PCR. The CDR3 region of rearranged TCR beta genes was amplified from genomic DNA by a multiplex PCR assay. The amplified TCR beta libraries were sequenced on the Illumina HiSeq System as 87-base-pair reads. The authors' pipeline ran thus. A later analysis tallied tens of millions of unique TCR beta chains across the approximately 670 repertoires, and approximately 11 million of those chains were shared by two or more donors. To remove PCR and sequencing errors, raw reads were error-corrected and collapsed into unique sequences using a nearest-neighbor algorithm that merged closely related sequences. CDR3 sequences were aligned to IMGT reference sequences to assign V, D and J gene segments. For a sequence to be retained, at least a six-nucleotide match to both a V gene segment and a J gene segment was required. Rearrangements were called productive when the CDR3 lacked stop codons and stayed in frame with V and J; all others were non-productive. Following IMGT convention, CDR3 was defined as the stretch from the second conserved V-encoded cysteine up to the conserved J-encoded phenylalanine. The earlier analysis of about 590 of the donors excluded sequences that lacked an unambiguous match to a single V gene segment. An earlier analysis of 587 of the donors classified V segments as functional when productive rearrangements were above 56.7% and as segregating when the standard deviation between donors was above 5%. A statistical classification framework was built for diagnosing cytomegalovirus status from the catalog of TCR beta chain sequences. In a later analysis, TCR nucleotide sequences were compared against IMGT/GENE-DB human TR gene sequences so that V and J genes could be assigned. A later analysis assigned CDR3 sequences and most-parsimonious VDJ recombination scenarios with the TCRdist pipeline. A later analysis defined each TCR beta chain by its CDR3 amino acid sequence plus V-gene family, and excluded reads lacking a unique V-gene family. A later analysis removed several hundred highly shared, low-generation-probability nucleotide sequences to deal with suspected cross-contamination and a sequencing artifact. In a later analysis, a clonal expansion index was calculated for each public chain from normalized within-repertoire ranks of inferred template counts. Generation probabilities in a later analysis came from a VDJ recombination model fitted to out-of-frame rearrangements, and those results were checked against IGoR. Hypergeometric tests were used in a later analysis to score TCR-TCR, TCR-HLA and TCR-CMV co-occurrence, with a repertoire-size bias correction applied to the TCR pairs. False discovery rates were estimated in a later analysis by permuting HLA or CMV assignments 20 times. In a later analysis, co-occurring TCRs were grouped with DBSCAN, and TCRdist sequence similarity was added when clustering was performed within HLA-allele-positive subsets. Repertoires with fewer than 30,000 or more than 120,000 public chains, plus five repertoires with anomalous nucleotide sharing, were excluded from co-occurrence clustering. Imported from immuneACCESS, the table was reduced by TCRdb to in-frame sequences with V and J called. These copies leave out some clones; in studies compared against another copy, an unresolved V gene accounts for under half, and the cause of the remainder is not known. That table furnishes V, J and clone size, whereas the DNA furnished D and trimming. For this sample there are 100,000 or so clones; less than 85% appear just once. The ten largest account for more than 5% of the sample.

On the study overall, not on this receptor specifically: In a later analysis, HLA-associated TCR beta chains showed more clonal expansion and lower generation probabilities than non-associated chains that were equally common. Assigning TCR associations to individual alleles was difficult when HLA alleles, especially DR and DQ, strongly co-occurred. Several of the top co-occurrence clusters appeared to be linked to parvovirus B19, influenza, CMV and Epstein-Barr virus, according to a later analysis. In a later analysis, the rate of TCR association differed among HLA loci, with DRB1 alleles having the most associated TCRs and HLA-C alleles having the fewest. In an earlier analysis of fewer than 700 of the donors, most TCR beta V segments appeared in productive rearrangements about 87% or about 30% of the time, broadly matching IMGT annotations. Only TCR beta chains were sequenced in this cohort, and the absence of alpha or paired-chain data limited detectable features. A later genetic analysis reported fewer N-insertions in productive TCRs among donors in an Asian-associated ancestry cluster than the 666-donor mean. Across donors, most TCR sequences were observed very rarely, whereas some public TCRs were present in many individuals. A cluster of highly shared sequence variants was judged likely to represent a technical artifact of the sequencing pipeline. In vitro tests confirmed that a few of the cytomegalovirus-associated TCR beta chains recognize cytomegalovirus antigens. Roughly uniform sequencing depth across donors was assumed in presence/absence analyses, although this assumption may not hold. HLA typing was unavailable for some donors at each locus, so association tests used only the typed subset. An association between a missense DCLRE1C variant and V-gene and J-gene trimming of TCR beta chains was found in a later genetic analysis and replicated in an independent cohort. Linkage disequilibrium might explain the correlated functional status among segregating V segments, but an unknown experimental factor could not be excluded. It was suggested by the authors that the approach could potentially be generalized to other disease states and immunological phenotypes. A further reported finding was that TCR beta sequences accurately predicted the HLA-A and HLA-B alleles for most subjects in the first cohort. The classifier was reported to diagnose cytomegalovirus status with high specificity and sensitivity in both the original cohort and the validation cohort. A total of about 180 TCR beta chains were listed by the study as associated with cytomegalovirus. The only immune exposure information available for the cohort was CMV serostatus. A later analysis found that most CMV-associated TCR beta chains appeared HLA-restricted, with HLA associations seemingly driven largely by CMV exposure. Some IMGT-functional V segments, including TRBV6-2 and TRBV6-3, could not be told apart with the 87-base-pair reads, so those segments were excluded. Specific HLA alleles were associated with 15,000 to 20,000 TCR beta sequences at a false discovery rate of 0.05 in a later analysis. Roughly 17 rarely observed V segments, including chromosome 9 orphons, were excluded from the earlier analysis of about 500 of the donors because counts were too low.

Counted from cysteine to phenylalanine, this CDR3 has 14 amino acids. Only the CDR3 DNA stays, 42 bases, in frame from base 1. CDR1 and CDR2, looked up from the germline V gene (reference sequence), are SGHNT and YYREEE. The junction shows trimming of 6 bases on V and 3 bases on J, and the gene matches do not reach 6 bases of it. This sequence uses TRBV5-4 and TRBJ2-1; TRBD2 matches 7 bases in the middle. Sequencing was done on a sample of PBMCs. This clonotype was sampled from a man younger than 45 in good health and CMV-seropositive. The CDR3 reads as follows: CASMLPGGYNEQFF. The nucleotide sequence reads as follows: TGTGCCAGCATGCTCCCGGGGGGCTACAATGAGCAGTTCTTC.